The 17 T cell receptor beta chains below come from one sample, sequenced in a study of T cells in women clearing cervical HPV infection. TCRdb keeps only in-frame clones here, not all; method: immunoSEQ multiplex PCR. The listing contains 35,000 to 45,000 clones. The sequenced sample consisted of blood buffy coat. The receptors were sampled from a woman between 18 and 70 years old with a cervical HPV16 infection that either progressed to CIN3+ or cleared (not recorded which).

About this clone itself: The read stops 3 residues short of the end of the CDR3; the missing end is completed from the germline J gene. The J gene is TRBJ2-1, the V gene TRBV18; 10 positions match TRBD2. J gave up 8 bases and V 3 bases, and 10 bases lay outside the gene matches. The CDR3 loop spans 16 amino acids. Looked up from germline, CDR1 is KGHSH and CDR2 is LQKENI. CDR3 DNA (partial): TGTGCCAGCTCACCTCGGGTTCTAGCGGGAGTGCATGAG. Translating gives CASSPRVLAGVHE. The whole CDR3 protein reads CASSPRVLAGVHEQFF.

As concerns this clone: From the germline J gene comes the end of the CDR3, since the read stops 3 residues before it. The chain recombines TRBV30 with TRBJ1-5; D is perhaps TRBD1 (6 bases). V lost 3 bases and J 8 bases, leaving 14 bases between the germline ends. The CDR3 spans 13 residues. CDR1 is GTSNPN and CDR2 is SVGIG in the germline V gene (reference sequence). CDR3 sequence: CAWRGDTGEPQHF. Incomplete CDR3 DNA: TGTGCCTGGAGGGGGGACACTGGGGAGCCC.

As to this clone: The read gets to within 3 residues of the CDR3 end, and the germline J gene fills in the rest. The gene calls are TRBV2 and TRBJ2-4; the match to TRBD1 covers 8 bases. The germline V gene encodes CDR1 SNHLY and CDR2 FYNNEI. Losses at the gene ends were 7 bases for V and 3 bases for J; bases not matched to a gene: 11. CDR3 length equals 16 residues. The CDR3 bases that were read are TGTGCCAGCAAGGAGGCAGGGGGCTTGGTCAAAAACATT. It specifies CASKEAGGLVKNI. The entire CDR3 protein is CASKEAGGLVKNIQYF. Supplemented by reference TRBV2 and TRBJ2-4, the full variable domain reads EPEVTQTPSHQVTQMGQEVILRCVPISNHLYFYWYRQILGQKVEFLVSFYNNEISEKSEIFDDQFSVERPDGSNFTLKIRSTKLEDSAMYFCASKEAGGLVKNIQYFGAGTRLSVL.

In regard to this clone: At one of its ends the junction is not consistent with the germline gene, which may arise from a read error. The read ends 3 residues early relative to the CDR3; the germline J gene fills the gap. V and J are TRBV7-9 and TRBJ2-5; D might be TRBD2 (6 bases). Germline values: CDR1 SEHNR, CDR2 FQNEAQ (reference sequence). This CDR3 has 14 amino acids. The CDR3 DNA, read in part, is TGTGCTAGCAGCCTTGACGGGACTTGGAAGACC. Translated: CASSLDGTWKT. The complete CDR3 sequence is CASSLDGTWKTQYF.

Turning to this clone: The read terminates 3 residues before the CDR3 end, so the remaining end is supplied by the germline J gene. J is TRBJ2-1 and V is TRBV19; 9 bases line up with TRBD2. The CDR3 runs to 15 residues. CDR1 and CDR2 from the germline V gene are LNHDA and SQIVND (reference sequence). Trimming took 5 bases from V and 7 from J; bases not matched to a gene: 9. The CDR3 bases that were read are TGTGCCAGTAGTTTTGGACTAGCGATACGTAATGAG. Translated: CASSFGLAIRNE. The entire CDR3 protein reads CASSFGLAIRNEQFF.

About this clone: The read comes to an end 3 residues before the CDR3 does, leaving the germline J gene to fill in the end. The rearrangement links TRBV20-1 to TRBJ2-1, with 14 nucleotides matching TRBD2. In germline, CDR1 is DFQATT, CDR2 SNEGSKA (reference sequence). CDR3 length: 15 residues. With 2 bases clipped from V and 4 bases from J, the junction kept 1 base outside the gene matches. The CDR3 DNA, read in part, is TGCAGTGCTAGAAGGACTAGCGGGGGGTACAATGAG. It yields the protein CSARRTSGGYNE. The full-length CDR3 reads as CSARRTSGGYNEQFF.

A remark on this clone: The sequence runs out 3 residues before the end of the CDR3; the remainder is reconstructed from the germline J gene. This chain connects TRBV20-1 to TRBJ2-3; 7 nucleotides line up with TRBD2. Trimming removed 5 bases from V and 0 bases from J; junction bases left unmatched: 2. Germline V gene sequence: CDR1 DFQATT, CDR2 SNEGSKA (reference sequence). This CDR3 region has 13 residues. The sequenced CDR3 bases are TGCAGTGCTCATAGCGGGAGCACAGATACG. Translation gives CSAHSGSTDT. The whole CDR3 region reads CSAHSGSTDTQYF.

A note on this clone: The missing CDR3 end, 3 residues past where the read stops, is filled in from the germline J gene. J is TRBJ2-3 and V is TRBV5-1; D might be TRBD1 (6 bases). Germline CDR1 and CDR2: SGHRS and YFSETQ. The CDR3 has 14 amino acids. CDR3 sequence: CASSSLQGQETQYF. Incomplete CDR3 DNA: TGCGCCAGCAGCAGCCTACAGGGCCAAGAGACG.

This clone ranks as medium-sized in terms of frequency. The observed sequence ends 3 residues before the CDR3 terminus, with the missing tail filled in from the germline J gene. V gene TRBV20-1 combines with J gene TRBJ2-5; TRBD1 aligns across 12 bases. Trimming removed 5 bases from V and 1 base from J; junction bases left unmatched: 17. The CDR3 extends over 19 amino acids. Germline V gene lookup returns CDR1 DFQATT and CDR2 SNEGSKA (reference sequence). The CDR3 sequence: CSAGRPGQGARWRQETQYF. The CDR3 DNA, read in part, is TGCAGTGCTGGCCGTCCGGGACAGGGGGCGCGGTGGCGCCAAGAGACC.

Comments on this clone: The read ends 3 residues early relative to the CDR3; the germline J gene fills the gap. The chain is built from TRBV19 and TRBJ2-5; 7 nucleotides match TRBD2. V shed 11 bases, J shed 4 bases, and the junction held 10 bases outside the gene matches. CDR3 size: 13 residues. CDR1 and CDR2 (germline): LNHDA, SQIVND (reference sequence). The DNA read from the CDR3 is TGTGCCTCTCTTGGGGGGGTTCCAGAGACC. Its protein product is CASLGGVPET. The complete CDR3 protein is CASLGGVPETQYF.

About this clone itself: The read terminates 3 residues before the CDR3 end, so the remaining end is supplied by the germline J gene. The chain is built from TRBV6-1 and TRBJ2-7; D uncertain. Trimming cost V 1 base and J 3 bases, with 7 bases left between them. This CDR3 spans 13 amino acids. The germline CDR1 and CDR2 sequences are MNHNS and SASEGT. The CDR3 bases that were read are TGTGCCAGCAGTGAAGTCGGGTACTACGAG. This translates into CASSEVGYYE. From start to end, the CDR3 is CASSEVGYYEQYF.

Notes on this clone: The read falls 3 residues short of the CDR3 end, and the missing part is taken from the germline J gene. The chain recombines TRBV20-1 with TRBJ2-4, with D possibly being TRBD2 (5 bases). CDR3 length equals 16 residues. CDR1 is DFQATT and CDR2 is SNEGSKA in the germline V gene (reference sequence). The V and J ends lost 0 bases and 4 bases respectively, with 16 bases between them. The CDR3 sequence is CSARDHEVTGKNIQYF. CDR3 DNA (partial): TGCAGTGCTAGAGATCATGAAGTTACGGGGAAAAACATT.

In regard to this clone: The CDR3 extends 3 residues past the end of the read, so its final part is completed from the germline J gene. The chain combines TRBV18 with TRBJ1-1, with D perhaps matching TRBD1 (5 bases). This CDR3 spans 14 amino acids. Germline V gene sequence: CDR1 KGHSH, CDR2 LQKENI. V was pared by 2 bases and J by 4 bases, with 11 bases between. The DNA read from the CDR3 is TGTGCCAGCTCACCAAATTCGGGGGTCACTGAA. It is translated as CASSPNSGVTE. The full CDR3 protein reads CASSPNSGVTEAFF.

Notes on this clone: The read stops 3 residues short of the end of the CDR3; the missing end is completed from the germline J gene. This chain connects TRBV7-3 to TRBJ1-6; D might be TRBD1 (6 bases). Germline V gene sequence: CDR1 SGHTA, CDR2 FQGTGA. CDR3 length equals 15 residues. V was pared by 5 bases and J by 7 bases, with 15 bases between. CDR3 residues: CASSLRGVGNSPLHF. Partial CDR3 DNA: TGTGCCAGCAGCCTCAGGGGAGTGGGAAATTCACCC.

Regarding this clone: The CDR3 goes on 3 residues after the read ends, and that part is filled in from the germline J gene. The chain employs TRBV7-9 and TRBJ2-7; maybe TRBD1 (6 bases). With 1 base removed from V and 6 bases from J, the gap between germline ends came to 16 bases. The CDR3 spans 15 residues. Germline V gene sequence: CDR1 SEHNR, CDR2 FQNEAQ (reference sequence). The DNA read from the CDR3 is TGTGCCAGCAGCTTAGACAGGGATCGGGGTGCCGAG. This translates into CASSLDRDRGAE. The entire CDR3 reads CASSLDRDRGAEQYF. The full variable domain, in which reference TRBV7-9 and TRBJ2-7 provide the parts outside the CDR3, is DTGVSQNPRHKITKRGQNVTFRCDPISEHNRLYWYRQTLGQGPEFLTYFQNEAQLEKSRLLSDRFSAERPKGSFSTLEIQRTEQGDSAMYLCASSLDRDRGAEQYFGPGTRLTVT.

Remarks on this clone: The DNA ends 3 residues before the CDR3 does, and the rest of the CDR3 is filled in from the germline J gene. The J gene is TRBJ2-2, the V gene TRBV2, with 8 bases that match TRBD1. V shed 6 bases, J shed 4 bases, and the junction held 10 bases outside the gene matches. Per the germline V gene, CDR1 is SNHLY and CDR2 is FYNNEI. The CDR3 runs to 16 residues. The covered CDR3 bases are TGTGCCAGCAGGATGACCCAGGGGGCAGGCACCGGGGAG. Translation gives CASRMTQGAGTGE. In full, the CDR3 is CASRMTQGAGTGELFF.

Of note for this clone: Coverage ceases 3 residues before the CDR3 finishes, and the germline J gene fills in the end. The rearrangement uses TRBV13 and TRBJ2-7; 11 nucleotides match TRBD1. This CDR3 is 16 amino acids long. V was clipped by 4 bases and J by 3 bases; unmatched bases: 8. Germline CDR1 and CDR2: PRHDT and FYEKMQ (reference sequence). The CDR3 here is CASSSAWTGGIYEQYF. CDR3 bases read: TGTGCCAGCAGCTCCGCCTGGACAGGGGGCATCTACGAG.